The 18 T cell receptor beta chains below all came from one sample that was sequenced in a study of CD8+ T cells in alopecia areata. Following RNA extraction, reverse transcription yielded cDNA that acted as the sequencing template. Sequenced by immunoSEQ multiplex PCR; TCRdb stores in-frame clones only, minus some. The sample lists 120,000 or so clones, 35% to 45% seen once, with 3.1% in the top ten. The material sequenced was CD4+ T cells sorted from blood. These receptors all stem from a human donor with alopecia areata.

The chain links TRBV30 to TRBJ2-1, with D possibly TRBD2 on 6 matching bases. Germline V CDR1 and CDR2: GTSNPN, SVGIG (reference sequence). V gave up 3 bases and J gave up 8 bases, with 11 bases separating them. The CDR3 covers 12 residues. The CDR3 region is CAWRGWGDEQFF. Written as DNA, the CDR3 is TGTGCCTGGAGAGGTTGGGGGGATGAGCAGTTCTTC.

The genes are TRBV7-2 and TRBJ2-7; D ambiguous. V was shortened by 2 bases and J by 2 bases, with 19 bases between the two germline ends. The germline CDR1 and CDR2 sequences are SGHTA and FQGNSA. This CDR3 contains 17 residues. CDR3 sequence: CASSLTPAPGTAYEQYF. For the CDR3, the DNA is TGTGCCAGCAGCTTAACCCCCGCCCCAGGTACCGCCTACGAGCAGTACTTC.

The chain links TRBV29-1 to TRBJ2-1, with D tentatively TRBD2 (5 bases). The CDR3 totals 14 residues. V dropped 4 bases and J dropped 1 base, with 11 bases sitting between them. Germline V CDR1 and CDR2: SQVTM, ANQGSEA. The CDR3 DNA sequence: TGCAGCGTTGCATTAGCGAATTCCTACAATGAGCAGTTCTTC. Residues: CSVALANSYNEQFF.

V is TRBV30 and J is TRBJ2-7; maybe TRBD1 (6 bases). Trimming took off 3 bases at V and 3 bases at J, with 15 bases between the two ends. Germline V gives CDR1 GTSNPN, CDR2 SVGIG (reference sequence). This CDR3 is 14 amino acids long. The CDR3 DNA is TGTGCCTGGAGGTGGGGACAAAGGAACTACGAGCAGTACTTC. Amino acid sequence: CAWRWGQRNYEQYF.

V is TRBV18 and J is TRBJ1-2, with D unclear. Trimming took 0 bases from V and 0 from J, leaving 11 bases between them. Germline CDR1 KGHSH, CDR2 LQKENI. The CDR3 consists of 16 residues. The CDR3 spells CASSPPAGLSNYGYTF. The CDR3 nucleotides are TGTGCCAGCTCACCACCAGCGGGTTTGTCTAACTATGGCTACACCTTC.

This chain links TRBV30 with TRBJ2-1; 9 bases are a match to TRBD1. CDR1 and CDR2 from the germline V gene are GTSNPN and SVGIG (reference sequence). J was trimmed by 5 bases and V by 5 bases; bases with no gene match: 4. The CDR3 runs 13 residues. CDR3 sequence (DNA): TGTGCCTGGGGGACAGGGCTCGACAATGAGCAGTTCTTC. Translation: CAWGTGLDNEQFF. The whole variable domain, remainder taken from reference TRBV30 and TRBJ2-1, is SQTIHQWPATLVQPVGSPLSLECTVEGTSNPNLYWYRQAAGRGLQLLFYSVGIGQISSEVPQNLSASRPQDRQFILSSKKLLLSDSGFYLCAWGTGLDNEQFFGPGTRLTVL.

The V call is TRBV4-3, the J call TRBJ2-1, with a possible D match to TRBD2 (6 bases). Per the germline V gene, CDR1 is LGHNA and CDR2 is YSLEER. Trimming shortened V by 8 bases and J by 3 bases, and 14 bases separated the two germline ends. This CDR3 spans 14 amino acids. The CDR3 region is CASRRDSSYNEQFF. CDR3 nucleotide sequence: TGCGCCAGCCGGAGGGACTCAAGCTACAATGAGCAGTTCTTC.

This clone was counted only a few times. The CDR3, as DNA: TGCAGCGTTGAATCGGGATGGACAGGGGATGGCTACACCTTC. Protein product: CSVESGWTGDGYTF. This chain uses TRBV29-1 with TRBJ1-2; 9 bases are a match to TRBD1. CDR1 SQVTM and CDR2 ANQGSEA come from the germline V gene. Trimming took 2 bases from V and 6 from J; bases not matched to a gene: 7. There are 14 residues in the CDR3.

The chain carries TRBV7-2 and TRBJ2-3; D unresolved. V dropped 7 bases and J dropped 11 bases, with 19 bases sitting between them. The CDR3 runs 13 residues. Germline lookup yields CDR1 SGHTA and CDR2 FQGNSA. CDR3 region: CASTYYWASKQYF. The CDR3 DNA reads TGTGCCAGCACTTACTACTGGGCGAGTAAGCAGTATTTT.

This clone was counted a few times. This chain joins TRBV27 and TRBJ2-1, with 11 positions matching TRBD2. The CDR3 sequence is 16 residues long. V lost 5 bases, J lost 8 bases, and 11 bases stayed unmatched. CDR1 MNHEY and CDR2 SMNVEV come from the germline V gene (reference sequence). This CDR3 reads CASSPSGLADGHEQFF. CDR3 in DNA: TGTGCCAGCAGTCCGTCGGGACTAGCGGACGGGCATGAGCAGTTCTTC.

This clone was seen more than once but under ten times. J is TRBJ1-2 and V is TRBV28; D is uncertain. Germline V gene lookup returns CDR1 MDHEN and CDR2 SYDVKM. V was trimmed by 10 bases and J by 2 bases, leaving 8 bases between them. This CDR3 has 11 amino acids. CDR3 residues: CATEGNYGYTF. In DNA, the CDR3 is TGTGCCACCGAGGGAAACTATGGCTACACCTTC.

This clone occurred a few times. The rearrangement joins TRBV7-2 to TRBJ1-1; D uncertain. Germline V gene data show CDR1 as SGHTA and CDR2 as FQGNSA. The CDR3 length is 13 residues. V was trimmed by 4 bases and J by 3 bases, leaving 9 bases between them. For the CDR3, the DNA is TGTGCCAGCAGCTCCGGGTTGGACACTGAAGCTTTCTTT. It specifies CASSSGLDTEAFF.

This clone was seen a few times. The chain carries TRBV29-1 and TRBJ2-5; no clear D. Germline CDR1 SQVTM, CDR2 ANQGSEA. The length of the CDR3 is 12 residues. V was trimmed by 1 base and J by 5 bases, leaving 8 bases between them. CDR3 DNA sequence: TGCAGCGTTGAAGTGGTTGGGGAGACCCAGTACTTC. Translation gives CSVEVVGETQYF. Drawing the rest from reference TRBV29-1 and TRBJ2-5, the complete variable domain is SAVISQKPSRDICQRGTSLTIQCQVDSQVTMMFWYRQQPGQSLTLIATANQGSEATYESGFVIDKFPISRPNLTFSTLTVSNMSPEDSSIYLCSVEVVGETQYFGPGTRLLVL.

The chain carries TRBV5-1 and TRBJ2-3, with 7 nucleotides matching TRBD2. Germline-derived CDR1 and CDR2 are SGHRS and YFSETQ. With V trimmed by 1 base and J by 5 bases, 1 base remained unmatched. This CDR3 contains 13 residues. CDR3 in DNA: TGCGCCAGCAGCTTGAGCGGGGAAGATACGCAGTATTTT. This sequence encodes CASSLSGEDTQYF. The whole variable domain, filled in from reference TRBV5-1 and TRBJ2-3, reads KAGVTQTPRYLIKTRGQQVTLSCSPISGHRSVSWYQQTPGQGLQFLFEYFSETQRNKGNFPGRFSGRQFSNSRSEMNVSTLELGDSALYLCASSLSGEDTQYFGPGTRLTVL.

J is TRBJ1-1 and V is TRBV9; 7 nucleotides line up with TRBD1. CDR3 length equals 16 residues. CDR1 SGDLS and CDR2 YYNGEE come from the germline V gene. V lost 0 bases, J lost 6 bases, and 11 bases stayed unmatched. CDR3: CASSVGIGTERAEAFF. Written as DNA, the CDR3 is TGTGCCAGCAGCGTAGGGATCGGGACAGAGCGGGCTGAAGCTTTCTTT.

This clone was picked up a small number of times. V gene TRBV7-2 combines with J gene TRBJ2-4; D unclear. The germline V gene has CDR1 SGHTA and CDR2 FQGNSA. The CDR3 loop spans 15 amino acids. The ends were cut back, 2 bases at V and 0 bases at J, with 8 bases in the middle. CDR3 protein: CASSLNGIAKNIQYF. CDR3 sequence (DNA): TGTGCCAGCAGCTTAAACGGAATAGCCAAAAACATTCAGTACTTC. Full variable domain (missing parts from reference TRBV7-2 and TRBJ2-4): GAGVSQSPSNKVTEKGKDVELRCDPISGHTALYWYRQSLGQGLEFLIYFQGNSAPDKSGLPSDRFSAERTGGSVSTLTIQRTQQEDSAVYLCASSLNGIAKNIQYFGAGTRLSVL.

The chain links TRBV7-2 to TRBJ2-3, with TRBD2 as a possible D gene (6 bases). The CDR3 covers 17 residues. Germline V gene data show CDR1 as SGHTA and CDR2 as FQGNSA. V was clipped by 6 bases and J by 6 bases, with 25 bases between them. This chain's CDR3 is CASRLSFGASVPDTQYF. As DNA, the CDR3 is TGTGCCAGCAGGTTGTCGTTCGGGGCTAGCGTCCCGGATACGCAGTATTTT. The full variable domain, its missing parts supplied by reference TRBV7-2 and TRBJ2-3, is GAGVSQSPSNKVTEKGKDVELRCDPISGHTALYWYRQSLGQGLEFLIYFQGNSAPDKSGLPSDRFSAERTGGSVSTLTIQRTQQEDSAVYLCASRLSFGASVPDTQYFGPGTRLTVL.

The chain recombines TRBV29-1 with TRBJ2-3; no definite D call. Germline CDR1 is SQVTM and CDR2 is ANQGSEA. The ends were cut back, 7 bases at V and 2 bases at J, with 19 bases in the middle. The CDR3 spans 15 residues. This CDR3 is CSGGLGSLPTDTQYF. The CDR3 DNA reads as TGCAGCGGGGGTCTGGGAAGCCTTCCCACAGATACGCAGTATTTT.